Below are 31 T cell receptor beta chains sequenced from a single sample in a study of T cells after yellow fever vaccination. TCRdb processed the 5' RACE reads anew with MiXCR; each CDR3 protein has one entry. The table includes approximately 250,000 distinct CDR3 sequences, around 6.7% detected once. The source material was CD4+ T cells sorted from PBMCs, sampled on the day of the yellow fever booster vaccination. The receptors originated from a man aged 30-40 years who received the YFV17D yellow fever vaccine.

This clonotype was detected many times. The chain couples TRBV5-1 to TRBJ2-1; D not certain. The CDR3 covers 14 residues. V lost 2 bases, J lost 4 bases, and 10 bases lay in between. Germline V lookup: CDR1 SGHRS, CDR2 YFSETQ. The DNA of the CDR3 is TGCGCCAGCAGCTTAGATCCAAGTTACAATGAGCAGTTCTTC. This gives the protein CASSLDPSYNEQFF.

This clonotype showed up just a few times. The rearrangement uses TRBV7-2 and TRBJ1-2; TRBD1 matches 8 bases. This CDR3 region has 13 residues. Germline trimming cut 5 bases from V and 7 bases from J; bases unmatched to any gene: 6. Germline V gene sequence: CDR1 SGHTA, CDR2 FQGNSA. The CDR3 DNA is TGTGCCAGCAGCCTGGACAGGGCTAGTGGCTACACCTTC. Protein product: CASSLDRASGYTF. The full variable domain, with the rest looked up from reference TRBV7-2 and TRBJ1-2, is GAGVSQSPSNKVTEKGKDVELRCDPISGHTALYWYRQSLGQGLEFLIYFQGNSAPDKSGLPSDRFSAERTGGSVSTLTIQRTQQEDSAVYLCASSLDRASGYTFGSGTRLTVV.

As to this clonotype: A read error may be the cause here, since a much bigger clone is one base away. CDR3 loop: CASSLKLDYEQYF. CDR3 DNA: TGTGCCAGCAGCTTAAAGTTGGACTACGAGCAGTACTTC. The V and J genes are TRBV7-2 and TRBJ2-7; D call uncertain. Germline V gene data show CDR1 as SGHTA and CDR2 as FQGNSA. There are 13 residues in the CDR3. Deletions cut 2 bases from V and 3 bases from J, with 8 bases between.

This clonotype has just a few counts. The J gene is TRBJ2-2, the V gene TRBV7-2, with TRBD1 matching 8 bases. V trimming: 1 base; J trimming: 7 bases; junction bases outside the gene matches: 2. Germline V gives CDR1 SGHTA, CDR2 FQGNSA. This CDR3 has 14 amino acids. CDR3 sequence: CASSLGQGIGELFF. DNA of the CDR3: TGTGCCAGCAGCTTAGGACAGGGGATCGGGGAGCTGTTTTTT.

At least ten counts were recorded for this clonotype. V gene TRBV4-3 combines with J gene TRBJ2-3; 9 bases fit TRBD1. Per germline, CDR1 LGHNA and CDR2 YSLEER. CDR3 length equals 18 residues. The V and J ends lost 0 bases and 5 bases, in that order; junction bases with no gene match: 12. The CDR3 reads CASSQDMDRGAVVDTQYF. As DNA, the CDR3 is TGCGCCAGCAGCCAAGATATGGACAGGGGCGCCGTAGTAGATACGCAGTATTTT.

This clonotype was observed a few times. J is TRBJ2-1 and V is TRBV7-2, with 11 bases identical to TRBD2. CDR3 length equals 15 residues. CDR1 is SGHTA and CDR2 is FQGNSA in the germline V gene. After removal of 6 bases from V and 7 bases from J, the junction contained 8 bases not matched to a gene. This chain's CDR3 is CASSSLAGVINEQFF. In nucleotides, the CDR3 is TGTGCCAGCAGTTCACTAGCGGGAGTCATTAATGAGCAGTTCTTC.

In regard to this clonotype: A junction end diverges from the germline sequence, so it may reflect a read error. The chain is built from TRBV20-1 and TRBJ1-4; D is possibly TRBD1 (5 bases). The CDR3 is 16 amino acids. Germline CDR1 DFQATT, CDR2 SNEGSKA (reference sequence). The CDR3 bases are TGCTGTGCTAGAGATGGCCGGGACCCTAGACATGAAAAACTGTTTTTT. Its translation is CCARDGRDPRHEKLFF.

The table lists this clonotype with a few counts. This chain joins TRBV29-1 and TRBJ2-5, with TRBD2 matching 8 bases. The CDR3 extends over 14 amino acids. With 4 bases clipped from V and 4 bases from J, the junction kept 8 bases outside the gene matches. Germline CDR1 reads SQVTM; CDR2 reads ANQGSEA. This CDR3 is CSVAGGGRRETQYF. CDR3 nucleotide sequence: TGCAGCGTTGCGGGGGGCGGGAGGCGAGAGACCCAGTACTTC. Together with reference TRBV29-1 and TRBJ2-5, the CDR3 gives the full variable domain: SAVISQKPSRDICQRGTSLTIQCQVDSQVTMMFWYRQQPGQSLTLIATANQGSEATYESGFVIDKFPISRPNLTFSTLTVSNMSPEDSSIYLCSVAGGGRRETQYFGPGTRLLVL.

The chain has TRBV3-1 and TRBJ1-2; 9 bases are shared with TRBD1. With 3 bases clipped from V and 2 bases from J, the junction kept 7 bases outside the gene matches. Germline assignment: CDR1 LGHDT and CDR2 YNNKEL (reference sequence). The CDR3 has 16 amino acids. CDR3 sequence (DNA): TGTGCCAGCAGCCATTGGGACAGGGTGACGAACTATGGCTACACCTTC. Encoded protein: CASSHWDRVTNYGYTF.

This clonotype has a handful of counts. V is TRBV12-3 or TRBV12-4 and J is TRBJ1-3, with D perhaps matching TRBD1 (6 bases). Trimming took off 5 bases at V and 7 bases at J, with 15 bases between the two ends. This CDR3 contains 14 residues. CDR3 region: CASSNRVVRNTIYF. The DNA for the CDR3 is TGTGCCAGCAGTAACAGGGTGGTACGGAACACCATATATTTT.

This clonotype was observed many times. The CDR3 nucleotides read TGTGCCAGCAGCTTAGGGGATTCTGGAAACACCATATATTTT. Its protein is CASSLGDSGNTIYF. The J gene is TRBJ1-3, the V gene TRBV11-3; D not certain. Germline lookup yields CDR1 SGHNT and CDR2 YENEEA. Trimming stripped 1 base from V and 1 base from J, with 5 bases between. This CDR3 has 14 residues.

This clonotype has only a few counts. CDR3 nucleotides: TGTGCCAGCAGCTCGGGGACAGGGGGGGCCTACAATGAGCAGTTCTTC. Encoded protein: CASSSGTGGAYNEQFF. This chain uses TRBV14 with TRBJ2-1, with TRBD1 matching 11 bases. CDR1 and CDR2 (germline): SGHDN, FVKESK. CDR3 length: 16 residues. Unmatched junction bases numbered 5, after V lost 5 bases and J lost 2 bases.

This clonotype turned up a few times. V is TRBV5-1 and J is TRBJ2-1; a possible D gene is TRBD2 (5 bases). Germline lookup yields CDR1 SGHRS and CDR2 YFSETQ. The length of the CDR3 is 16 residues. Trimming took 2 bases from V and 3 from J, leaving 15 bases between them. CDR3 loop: CASSLRAEVGYNEQFF. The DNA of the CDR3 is TGCGCCAGCAGCTTAAGAGCGGAGGTGGGCTACAATGAGCAGTTCTTC.

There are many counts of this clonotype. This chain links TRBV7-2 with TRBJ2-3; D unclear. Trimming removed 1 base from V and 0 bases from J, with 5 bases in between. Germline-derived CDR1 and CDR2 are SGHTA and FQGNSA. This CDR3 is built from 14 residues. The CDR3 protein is CASSLVGSTDTQYF. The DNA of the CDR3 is TGTGCCAGCAGCTTAGTCGGGAGCACAGATACGCAGTATTTT.

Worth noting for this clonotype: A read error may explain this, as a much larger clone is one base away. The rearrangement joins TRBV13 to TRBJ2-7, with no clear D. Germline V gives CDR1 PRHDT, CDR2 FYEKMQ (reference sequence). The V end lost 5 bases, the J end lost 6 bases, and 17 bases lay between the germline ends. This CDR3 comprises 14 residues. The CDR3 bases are TGTGCCAGCAGCCCCACGCCGGCCCTCGGCGAGCAGTACTTC. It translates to CASSPTPALGEQYF.

The CDR3 DNA sequence: TGTGCCACAAGGTGGTCTGGAGGGCTTAATGAAAAACTGTTTTTT. As protein: CATRWSGGLNEKLFF. This chain joins TRBV25-1 and TRBJ1-4; D is ambiguous. This CDR3 spans 15 amino acids. The germline CDR1 and CDR2 sequences are MGHDK and SYGVNS. Trimming cost V 10 bases and J 4 bases, with 19 bases left between them.

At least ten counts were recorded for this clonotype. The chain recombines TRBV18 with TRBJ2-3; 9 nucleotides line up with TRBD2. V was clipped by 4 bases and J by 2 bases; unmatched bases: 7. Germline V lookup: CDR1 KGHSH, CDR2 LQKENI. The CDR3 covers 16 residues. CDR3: CASSLSTGLATDTQYF. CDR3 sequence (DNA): TGTGCCAGCTCACTTTCGACGGGACTAGCCACAGATACGCAGTATTTT.

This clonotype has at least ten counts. CDR3 coding DNA: TGCAGCTCCCGAACAGGGGCTCAAGAGACCCAGTACTTC. It encodes CSSRTGAQETQYF. The V and J genes are TRBV29-1 and TRBJ2-5, with 7 bases fitting TRBD1. Germline CDR1 reads SQVTM; CDR2 reads ANQGSEA. The CDR3 loop spans 13 amino acids. With V trimmed by 8 bases and J by 2 bases, 8 bases remained unmatched.

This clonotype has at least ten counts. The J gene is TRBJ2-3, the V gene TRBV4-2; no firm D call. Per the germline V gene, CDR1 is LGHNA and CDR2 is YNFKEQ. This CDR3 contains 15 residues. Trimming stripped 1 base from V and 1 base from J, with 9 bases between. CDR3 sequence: CASSQGLGRTDTQYF. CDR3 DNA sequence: TGTGCCAGCAGCCAAGGCCTGGGTCGCACAGATACGCAGTATTTT.

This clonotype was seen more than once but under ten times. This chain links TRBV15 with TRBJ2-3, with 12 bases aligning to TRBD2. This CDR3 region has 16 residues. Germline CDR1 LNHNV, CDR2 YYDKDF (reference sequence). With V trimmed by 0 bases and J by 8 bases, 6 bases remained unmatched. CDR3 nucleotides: TGTGCCACCAGCAGAGATCCGGCTAGCGGGAGGGGTACGCAGTATTTT. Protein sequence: CATSRDPASGRGTQYF.

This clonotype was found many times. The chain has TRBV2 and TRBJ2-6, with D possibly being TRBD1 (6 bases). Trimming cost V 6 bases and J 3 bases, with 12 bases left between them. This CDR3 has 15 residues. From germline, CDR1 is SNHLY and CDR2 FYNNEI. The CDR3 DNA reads TGTGCCAGCAGCTTACAGGGTCTTGGGGCCAACGTCCTGACTTTC. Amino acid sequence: CASSLQGLGANVLTF.

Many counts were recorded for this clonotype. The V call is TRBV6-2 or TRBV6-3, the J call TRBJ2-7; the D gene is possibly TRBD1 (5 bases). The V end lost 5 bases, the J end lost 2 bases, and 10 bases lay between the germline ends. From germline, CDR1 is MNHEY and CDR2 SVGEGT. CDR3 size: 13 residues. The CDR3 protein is CASSPWTTYEQYF. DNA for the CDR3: TGTGCCAGCAGTCCCTGGACAACCTACGAGCAGTACTTC.

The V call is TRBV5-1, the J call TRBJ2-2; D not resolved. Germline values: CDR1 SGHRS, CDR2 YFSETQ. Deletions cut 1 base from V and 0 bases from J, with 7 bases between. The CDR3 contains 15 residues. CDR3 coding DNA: TGCGCCAGCAGCTTGCCGAAACCGAACACCGGGGAGCTGTTTTTT. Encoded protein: CASSLPKPNTGELFF.

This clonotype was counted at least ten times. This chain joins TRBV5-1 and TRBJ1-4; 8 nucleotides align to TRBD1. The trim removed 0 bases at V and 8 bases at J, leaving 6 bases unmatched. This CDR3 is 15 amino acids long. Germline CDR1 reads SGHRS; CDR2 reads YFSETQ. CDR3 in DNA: TGCGCCAGCAGCTTGGTTGCGACAGGGGACGAAAAACTGTTTTTT. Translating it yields CASSLVATGDEKLFF. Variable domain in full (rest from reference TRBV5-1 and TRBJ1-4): KAGVTQTPRYLIKTRGQQVTLSCSPISGHRSVSWYQQTPGQGLQFLFEYFSETQRNKGNFPGRFSGRQFSNSRSEMNVSTLELGDSALYLCASSLVATGDEKLFFGSGTQLSVL.

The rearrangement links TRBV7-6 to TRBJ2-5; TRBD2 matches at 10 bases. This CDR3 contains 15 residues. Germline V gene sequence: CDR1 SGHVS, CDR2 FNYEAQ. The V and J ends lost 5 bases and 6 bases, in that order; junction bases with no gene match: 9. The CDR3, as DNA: TGTGCCAGCAGCCCCCTAGCGGGAGTTGGGAAGACCCAGTACTTC. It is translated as CASSPLAGVGKTQYF.

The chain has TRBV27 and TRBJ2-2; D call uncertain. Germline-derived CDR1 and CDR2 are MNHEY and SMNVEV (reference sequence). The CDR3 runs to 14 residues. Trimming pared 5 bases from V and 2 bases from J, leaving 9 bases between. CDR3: CASSTHTNTGELFF. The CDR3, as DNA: TGTGCCAGCAGTACCCATACAAACACCGGGGAGCTGTTTTTT.

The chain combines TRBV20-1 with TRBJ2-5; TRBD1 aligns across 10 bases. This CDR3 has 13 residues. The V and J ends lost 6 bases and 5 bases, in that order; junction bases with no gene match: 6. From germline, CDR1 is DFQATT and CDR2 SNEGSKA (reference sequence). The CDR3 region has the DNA TGCAGTGCCTGGGGGGGACAGGGGGAGACCCAGTACTTC. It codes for CSAWGGQGETQYF.

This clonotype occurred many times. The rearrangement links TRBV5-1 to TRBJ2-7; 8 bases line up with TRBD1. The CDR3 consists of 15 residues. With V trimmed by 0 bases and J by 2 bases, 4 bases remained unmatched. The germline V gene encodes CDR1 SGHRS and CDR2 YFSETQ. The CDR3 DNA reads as TGCGCCAGCAGCTTGGCCTTGGGACAGGCCTACGAGCAGTACTTC. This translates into CASSLALGQAYEQYF.

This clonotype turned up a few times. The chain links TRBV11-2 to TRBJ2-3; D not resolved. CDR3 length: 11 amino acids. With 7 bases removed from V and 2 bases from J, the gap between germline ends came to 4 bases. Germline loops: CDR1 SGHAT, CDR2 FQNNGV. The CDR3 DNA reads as TGTGCCAGCAAAGACACAGATACGCAGTATTTT. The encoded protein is CASKDTDTQYF.

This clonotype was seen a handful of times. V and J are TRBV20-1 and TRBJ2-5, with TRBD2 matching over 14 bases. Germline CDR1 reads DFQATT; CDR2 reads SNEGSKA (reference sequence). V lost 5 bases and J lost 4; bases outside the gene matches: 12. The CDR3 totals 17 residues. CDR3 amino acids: CSAYSTSGRAGGETQYF. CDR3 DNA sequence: TGCAGTGCTTACTCGACTAGCGGGAGGGCCGGGGGAGAGACCCAGTACTTC.

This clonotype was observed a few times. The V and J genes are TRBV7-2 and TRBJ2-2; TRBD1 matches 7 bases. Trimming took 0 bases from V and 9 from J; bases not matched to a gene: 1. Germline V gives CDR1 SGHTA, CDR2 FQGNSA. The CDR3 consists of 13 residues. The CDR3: CASSLARGRELFF. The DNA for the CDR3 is TGTGCCAGCAGCTTAGCGAGGGGGCGGGAGCTGTTTTTT.